The entry below describes one TCR beta chain. Its antigen is still unknown. The sample comes from a study of shared clonotypes between healthy human individuals. Study in general: Donors consisted of two women and three men between 18 and 49.

The CDR3 covers 17 residues. Germline CDR1 reads LGHNA; CDR2 reads YNFKEQ. The trim removed 3 bases at V and 0 bases at J, leaving 7 bases unmatched. Study findings and constraints: Only a few donors were included, so the genetic and exposure-history diversity represented was limited.

There were only Caucasian adults among the donors, and all lived in Nashville, Tennessee. Researchers partitioned CD4+ cells into CD45RA+ naive and CD45RA-negative memory subsets. Libraries were prepared by immunoSEQ multiplex PCR; TCRdb keeps only in-frame clonotypes and omits some of them. The table has over 2 million clones, 80% to 95% seen once; the top ten hold 0.3% to 0.45%. The sequenced material came from naive CD4+ T cells from PBMCs. The subset is: CD45RA+ positively selected. The chain recombines TRBV4-2 with TRBJ1-3; TRBD1 aligns across 8 bases. The receptor comes from a man between 18 and 29 years old in good health. Some clones in this sample may be carry-over from other donors' samples. This CDR3 is CASSQPGTGPSGNTIYF. The CDR3 region has the DNA TGTGCCAGCAGCCAGCCCGGGACAGGACCCTCTGGAAACACCATATATTTT.